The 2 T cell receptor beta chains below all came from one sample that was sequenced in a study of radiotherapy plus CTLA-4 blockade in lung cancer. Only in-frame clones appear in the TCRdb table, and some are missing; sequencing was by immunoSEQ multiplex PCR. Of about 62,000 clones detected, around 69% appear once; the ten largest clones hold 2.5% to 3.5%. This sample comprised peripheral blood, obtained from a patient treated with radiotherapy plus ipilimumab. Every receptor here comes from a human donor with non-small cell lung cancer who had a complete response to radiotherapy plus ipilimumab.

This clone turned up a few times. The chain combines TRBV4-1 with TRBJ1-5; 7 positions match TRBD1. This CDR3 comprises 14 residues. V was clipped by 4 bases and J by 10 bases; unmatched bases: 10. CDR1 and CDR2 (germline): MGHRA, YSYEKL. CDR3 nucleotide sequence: TGCGCCAGCAGCCGAGGGGGCGCGGGTGAACCCCAGCATTTT. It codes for CASSRGGAGEPQHF.

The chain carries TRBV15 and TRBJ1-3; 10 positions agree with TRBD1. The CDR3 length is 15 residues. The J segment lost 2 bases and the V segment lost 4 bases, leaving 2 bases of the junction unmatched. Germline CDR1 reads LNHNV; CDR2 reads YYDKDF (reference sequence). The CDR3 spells CATSTDRGPGNTIYF. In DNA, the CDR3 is TGTGCCACCAGCACCGACAGGGGGCCTGGAAACACCATATATTTT.